The 6 T cell receptor beta chains below come from one sample, sequenced in a study of long-term antiretroviral therapy in people with HIV. A v3.0 immunoSEQ assay was performed at survey level. Profiled with immunoSEQ multiplex PCR; TCRdb holds only in-frame clones, not every one. This table has some 17,000 clones, 79% appearing once. The sample in question was unsorted PBMCs, obtained at the start of antiretroviral therapy. All receptors come from a man in his thirties or forties with HIV.

This chain uses TRBV6-4 with TRBJ1-6; D is uncertain. CDR1 and CDR2 from the germline V gene are MRHNA and SNTAGT. The CDR3 runs to 14 residues. The germline V and J ends were trimmed by 2 bases and 9 bases, with 11 bases remaining between them. This chain's CDR3 is CASSDAHPSSPLHF. The CDR3 DNA is TGTGCCAGCAGTGACGCCCACCCAAGTTCACCCCTCCACTTT.

This clone was seen more than once but under ten times. The J gene is TRBJ2-1, the V gene TRBV6-6; 9 bases are a match to TRBD1. Germline CDR1 is MNHNY and CDR2 is SVGAGI (reference sequence). With V trimmed by 5 bases and J by 8 bases, 7 bases remained unmatched. The CDR3 extends over 14 amino acids. The CDR3 reads CASSNRDRVYEQFF. Here the CDR3 DNA reads TGTGCCAGCAGTAACCGGGACAGGGTCTATGAGCAGTTCTTC.

This chain connects TRBV19 to TRBJ2-2; 7 bases match TRBD2. V lost 4 bases, J lost 1 base, and 6 bases stayed unmatched. Germline V gene data show CDR1 as LNHDA and CDR2 as SQIVND (reference sequence). CDR3 length: 16 amino acids. As DNA, the CDR3 is TGTGCCAGTAGTAGCGGGAGAGGTTGGAACACCGGGGAGCTGTTTTTT. Protein: CASSSGRGWNTGELFF.

The rearrangement joins TRBV7-9 to TRBJ2-7; 8 bases are shared with TRBD1. The junction had 11 bases not matched to a gene; V was cut back by 5 bases and J by 2 bases. The length of the CDR3 is 16 residues. The V gene's germline CDR1 is SEHNR and CDR2 FQNEAQ (reference sequence). The CDR3 sequence is CASSRYGQGATYEQYF. CDR3 sequence (DNA): TGTGCCAGCAGCCGATACGGGCAGGGGGCAACCTACGAGCAGTACTTC.

The chain uses TRBV11-2 and TRBJ2-5; no reliable D call. V lost 0 bases and J lost 5, with 10 bases in between. This CDR3 contains 14 residues. From germline, CDR1 is SGHAT and CDR2 FQNNGV. CDR3 in amino acids: CASSLEPSGETQYF. CDR3 sequence (DNA): TGTGCCAGCAGCTTAGAACCCTCCGGGGAGACCCAGTACTTC. Full variable domain (outside the CDR3, taken from reference TRBV11-2 and TRBJ2-5): EAGVAQSPRYKIIEKRQSVAFWCNPISGHATLYWYQQILGQGPKLLIQFQNNGVVDDSQLPKDRFSAERLKGVDSTLKIQPAKLEDSAVYLCASSLEPSGETQYFGPGTRLLVL.

The genes are TRBV4-2 and TRBJ1-1; 7 bases align to TRBD1. CDR3 size: 15 residues. With 0 bases clipped from V and 2 bases from J, the junction kept 3 bases outside the gene matches. Germline V CDR1 and CDR2: LGHNA, YNFKEQ. The CDR3 is CASSQDGTVNTEAFF. The CDR3, as DNA: TGTGCCAGCAGCCAAGATGGGACAGTCAACACTGAAGCTTTCTTT.